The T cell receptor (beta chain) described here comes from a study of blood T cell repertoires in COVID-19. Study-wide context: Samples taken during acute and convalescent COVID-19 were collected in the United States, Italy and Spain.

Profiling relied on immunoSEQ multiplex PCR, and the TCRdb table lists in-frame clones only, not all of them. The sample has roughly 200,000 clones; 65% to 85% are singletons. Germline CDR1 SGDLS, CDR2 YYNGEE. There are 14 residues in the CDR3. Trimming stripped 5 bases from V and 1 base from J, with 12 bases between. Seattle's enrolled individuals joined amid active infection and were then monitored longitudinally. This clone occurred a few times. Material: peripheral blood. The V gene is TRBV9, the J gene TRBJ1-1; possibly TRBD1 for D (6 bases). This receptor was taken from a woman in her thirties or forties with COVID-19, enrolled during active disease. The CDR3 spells CASRPTGPNTEAFF. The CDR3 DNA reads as TGTGCCAGCAGACCGACAGGACCGAACACTGAAGCTTTCTTT.